Each of the 11 T cell receptor beta chains below was sequenced from the same sample in a study of cytomegalovirus exposure and HLA in healthy donors. PCR employed 60 Vbeta and 13 Jbeta primers. Profiling relied on immunoSEQ multiplex PCR, and the TCRdb table lists in-frame clones only, not all of them. Among 150,000 to 200,000 clones, 75% were seen once, and the ten largest hold roughly 12%. The sequenced material came from PBMCs. Receptors originate from a man between 18 and 29 years old in good health and CMV-seropositive.

The chain is built from TRBV30 and TRBJ2-7; D ambiguous. The CDR3 extends over 12 amino acids. Looked up from germline, CDR1 is GTSNPN and CDR2 is SVGIG (reference sequence). Trimming shortened V by 4 bases and J by 2 bases, and 9 bases separated the two germline ends. CDR3 sequence reads: CAWTAGTYEQYF. The CDR3 DNA sequence: TGTGCCTGGACGGCAGGCACCTACGAGCAGTACTTC.

This sequence joins TRBV2 and TRBJ1-1; the D is unclear. Germline CDR1 and CDR2: SNHLY and FYNNEI. Trimming took 3 bases from V and 2 from J, leaving 10 bases between them. CDR3 length: 14 residues. DNA for the CDR3: TGTGCCAGCAGTGATGAGACTCTAAACACTGAAGCTTTCTTT. It is translated as CASSDETLNTEAFF.

This clone was observed once. The chain carries TRBV30 and TRBJ2-5, with TRBD1 matching 8 bases. The CDR3 is 14 residues long. Germline CDR1 is GTSNPN and CDR2 is SVGIG (reference sequence). V gave up 2 bases and J gave up 7 bases; unmatched junction bases: 9. CDR3 sequence reads: CAWSSGGAYGTQYF. CDR3 nucleotides: TGTGCCTGGAGTTCAGGGGGCGCCTATGGGACCCAGTACTTC. Based on the CDR3 plus reference TRBV30 and TRBJ2-5, the full variable domain is SQTIHQWPATLVQPVGSPLSLECTVEGTSNPNLYWYRQAAGRGLQLLFYSVGIGQISSEVPQNLSASRPQDRQFILSSKKLLLSDSGFYLCAWSSGGAYGTQYFGPGTRLLVL.

On this clone itself: At one end, the junction sequence differs from germline, possibly due to a read error. This chain links TRBV2 with TRBJ1-1, with 7 nucleotides matching TRBD1. The CDR3 consists of 15 residues. From germline, CDR1 is SNHLY and CDR2 FYNNEI. CDR3 DNA: TGTGCCAGCAGGGGGGACAGAGCACTGAACCCTGAAGCTTTCTTT. Encoded protein: CASRGDRALNPEAFF.

This clone was detected once. V gene TRBV7-2 combines with J gene TRBJ1-1; D gene ambiguous. Trimming removed 5 bases at V and 0 bases at J, with 7 bases between. The CDR3 loop spans 13 amino acids. Germline V gene data show CDR1 as SGHTA and CDR2 as FQGNSA. The DNA for the CDR3 is TGTGCCAGCAGCCCCCAGGTGAACACTGAAGCTTTCTTT. It encodes CASSPQVNTEAFF.

The count of this clone is one. The chain carries TRBV5-4 and TRBJ1-6; 9 bases map to TRBD1. The V gene end was trimmed by 1 base and the J gene end by 7 bases; junction bases not matched to a gene: 6. This CDR3 spans 16 amino acids. CDR1 and CDR2 (germline): SGHNT, YYREEE (reference sequence). The CDR3 coding sequence is TGTGCCAGCAGCTTGACAGGGGGCGCGCAGAATTCACCCCTCCACTTT. This sequence encodes CASSLTGGAQNSPLHF.

The chain joins TRBV2 to TRBJ2-7; D possibly corresponds to TRBD2 (6 bases). Germline CDR1 and CDR2: SNHLY and FYNNEI. The CDR3 length is 15 residues. Trimming pared 3 bases from V and 4 bases from J, leaving 16 bases between. CDR3 sequence reads: CASSDGGRSRYEQYF. As DNA, the CDR3 is TGTGCCAGCAGTGATGGTGGGAGGTCACGGTACGAGCAGTACTTC.

The chain employs TRBV7-2 and TRBJ2-1; TRBD2 aligns across 10 bases. This CDR3 region has 14 residues. The J segment lost 3 bases and the V segment lost 6 bases, leaving 2 bases of the junction unmatched. The germline CDR1 and CDR2 sequences are SGHTA and FQGNSA. The CDR3 protein is CASSPSGSYNEQFF. The DNA of the CDR3 is TGTGCCAGCAGTCCTAGCGGGAGCTACAATGAGCAGTTCTTC. The full variable domain, rest sourced from reference TRBV7-2 and TRBJ2-1, is GAGVSQSPSNKVTEKGKDVELRCDPISGHTALYWYRQSLGQGLEFLIYFQGNSAPDKSGLPSDRFSAERTGGSVSTLTIQRTQQEDSAVYLCASSPSGSYNEQFFGPGTRLTVL.

The V call is TRBV5-1, the J call TRBJ2-7; TRBD2 aligns across 11 bases. Losses at the gene ends were 0 bases for V and 5 bases for J; bases not matched to a gene: 4. In germline, CDR1 is SGHRS, CDR2 YFSETQ. CDR3 size: 15 residues. CDR3: CASSLGIAGGHEQYF. The CDR3 DNA is TGCGCCAGCAGCTTGGGAATAGCGGGAGGGCACGAGCAGTACTTC.

The chain joins TRBV5-1 to TRBJ2-5; TRBD2 matches 10 bases. CDR3 length: 15 residues. Germline V gene sequence: CDR1 SGHRS, CDR2 YFSETQ. J lost 2 bases, V lost 5 bases, and 6 bases had no gene match. The CDR3 coding sequence is TGCGCCAGCAGAATAGGACTAGCGGTACAAGAGACCCAGTACTTC. Residues: CASRIGLAVQETQYF. The full variable domain, completed using reference TRBV5-1 and TRBJ2-5, is KAGVTQTPRYLIKTRGQQVTLSCSPISGHRSVSWYQQTPGQGLQFLFEYFSETQRNKGNFPGRFSGRQFSNSRSEMNVSTLELGDSALYLCASRIGLAVQETQYFGPGTRLLVL.

To note about this clone: Other DNA sequences from this sample encode an identical CDR3 as well. This rearrangement joins TRBV6-5 to TRBJ2-7; perhaps TRBD2 as D (6 bases). The CDR3 is 16 residues long. Trimming took off 2 bases at V and 5 bases at J, with 19 bases between the two ends. Germline values: CDR1 MNHEY, CDR2 SVGAGI. Here the CDR3 reads CASSYGIGLAIHEQYF. CDR3 in DNA: TGTGCCAGCAGTTACGGGATTGGGCTAGCGATCCACGAGCAGTACTTC.